This T cell receptor beta chain was profiled in a study of cytomegalovirus exposure and HLA in healthy donors. PCR employed 60 Vbeta and 13 Jbeta primers. Original data processing: Later analysis identified 80 million to 85 million unique TCR beta chains, about 11 million shared. Produced via immunoSEQ multiplex PCR; TCRdb's table is partial and in-frame only. D and trimming come from the DNA, and the V and J calls and clone size come from that table. The repertoire consists of about 150,000 clones, with roughly 80% occurring once and the leading ten covering roughly 3.6%. V was cut by 4 bases and J by 5 bases, with 21 bases left in between. CDR3 length equals 17 residues. Germline-derived CDR1 and CDR2 are SGHDT and YYEEEE.

The material sequenced was PBMCs. This TCR derives from a human donor in good health. This sequence joins TRBV5-6 and TRBJ2-2, with D possibly TRBD2 on 6 matching bases. This chain's CDR3 is CASSDSLGSGLTGELFF. Written as DNA, the CDR3 is TGTGCCAGCAGCGACTCTCTGGGGAGCGGGCTTACCGGGGAGCTGTTTTTT.